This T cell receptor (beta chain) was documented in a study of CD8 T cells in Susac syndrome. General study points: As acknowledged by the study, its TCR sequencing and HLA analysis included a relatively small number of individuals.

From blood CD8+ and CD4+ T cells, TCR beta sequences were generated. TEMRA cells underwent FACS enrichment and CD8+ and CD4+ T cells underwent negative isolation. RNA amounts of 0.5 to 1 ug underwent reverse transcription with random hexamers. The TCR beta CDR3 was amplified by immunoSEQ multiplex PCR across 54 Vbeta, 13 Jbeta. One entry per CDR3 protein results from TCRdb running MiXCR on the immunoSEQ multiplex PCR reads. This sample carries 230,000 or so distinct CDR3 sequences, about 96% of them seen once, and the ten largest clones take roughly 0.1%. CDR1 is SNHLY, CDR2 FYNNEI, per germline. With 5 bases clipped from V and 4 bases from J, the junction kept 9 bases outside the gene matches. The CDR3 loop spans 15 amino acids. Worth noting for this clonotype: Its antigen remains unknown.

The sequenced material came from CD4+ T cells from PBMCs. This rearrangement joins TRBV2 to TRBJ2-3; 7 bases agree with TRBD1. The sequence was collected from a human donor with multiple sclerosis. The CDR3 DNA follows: TGTGCCAGCAGTTCGGGACAGTGGGGGCCAGATACGCAGTATTTT. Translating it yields CASSSGQWGPDTQYF.